These 20 T cell receptor beta chains were sequenced from one sample in a study of blood T cell repertoires in COVID-19. Some clones are missing from TCRdb's copy, which holds only in-frame ones; the method was immunoSEQ multiplex PCR. The table shows about 81,000 clones, with roughly 96% occurring only once. Sequencing input: peripheral blood. These receptors came from a human donor with active COVID-19. The donor label of this sample is uncertain.

This CDR3 is CASSGIAGIGETQYF. CDR3 in DNA: TGTGCCAGCAGCGGAATAGCGGGGATAGGAGAGACCCAGTACTTC. The chain has TRBV7-2 and TRBJ2-5; TRBD2 matches 8 bases. Unmatched junction bases numbered 9, after V lost 5 bases and J lost 4 bases. The CDR3 is 15 amino acids. Germline CDR1 and CDR2: SGHTA and FQGNSA.

The chain is built from TRBV23-1 and TRBJ1-1; D ambiguous. TRBV23-1 is classed as an ORF, of uncertain function. The CDR3 runs 16 residues. V was clipped by 9 bases and J by 4 bases, with 24 bases between them. As DNA, the CDR3 is TGCGCCAGGTCCTTTCCGCGGCCAAAACGGTGCACTGAAGCTTTCTTT. Its protein is CARSFPRPKRCTEAFF.

The J gene is TRBJ2-7, the V gene TRBV3-1 (or the pseudogene TRBV3-2), with TRBD2 matching over 9 bases. Germline lookup yields CDR1 LGHDT and CDR2 YNNKEL (reference sequence). The junction had 2 bases not matched to a gene; V was cut back by 2 bases and J by 3 bases. The length of the CDR3 is 14 residues. CDR3 nucleotide sequence: TGTGCCAGCAGCCAAATAGCGGGGGTCTACGAGCAGTACTTC. Its translation: CASSQIAGVYEQYF.

The chain employs TRBV2 and TRBJ1-2, with D unclear. Germline V lookup: CDR1 SNHLY, CDR2 FYNNEI. Trimming pared 4 bases from V and 7 bases from J, leaving 16 bases between. The CDR3 extends over 14 amino acids. The CDR3 nucleotides are TGTGCCAGCAGTGGGGAGGCGCGGACTTCTGGCTACACCTTC. Its protein product is CASSGEARTSGYTF.

As concerns this clone: Germline is not matched at one junction end, which may reflect a read error. The chain links TRBV7-7 to TRBJ2-5; 10 bases agree with TRBD1. The CDR3 covers 15 residues. From germline, CDR1 is SSHAT and CDR2 FNYEAQ (reference sequence). The CDR3 is CASSQDRGRWETQYF. CDR3 in DNA: TGTGCTAGCAGCCAAGACAGGGGGCGATGGGAGACCCAGTACTTC.

This chain links TRBV18 with TRBJ2-1; maybe TRBD1 (8 bases). Germline V gene data show CDR1 as KGHSH and CDR2 as LQKENI. Trimming shortened V by 0 bases and J by 4 bases, and 13 bases separated the two germline ends. The CDR3 runs to 16 residues. The DNA for the CDR3 is TGTGCCAGCTCACCACCCACAGGGGGACTATACAATGAGCAGTTCTTC. Its protein is CASSPPTGGLYNEQFF.

This clone has more than one count but fewer than ten. The gene calls are TRBV6-5 and TRBJ1-2; weak D call: TRBD1 (6 bases). Germline V lookup: CDR1 MNHEY, CDR2 SVGAGI. This CDR3 has 13 residues. V lost 6 bases and J 2 bases, leaving 10 bases between the germline ends. CDR3 sequence (DNA): TGTGCCAGCAGACTAACAGGGAACTATGGCTACACCTTC. Residues: CASRLTGNYGYTF.

The chain is built from TRBV7-8 and TRBJ1-1; D is ambiguous. This CDR3 is built from 15 residues. From germline, CDR1 is SGHVS and CDR2 FQNEAQ. V lost 5 bases and J lost 0, with 13 bases in between. The CDR3: CASSIREGMNTEAFF. CDR3 sequence (DNA): TGTGCCAGCAGCATAAGGGAGGGAATGAACACTGAAGCTTTCTTT.

The V and J genes are TRBV18 and TRBJ1-5, with D possibly being TRBD1 (5 bases). This CDR3 spans 14 amino acids. The V and J ends lost 6 bases and 2 bases respectively, with 11 bases between them. Germline V gives CDR1 KGHSH, CDR2 LQKENI. The CDR3 loop is CASSPGGGNQPQHF. In DNA, the CDR3 is TGTGCCAGCTCTCCGGGGGGGGGCAATCAGCCCCAGCATTTT. Based on the CDR3 plus reference TRBV18 and TRBJ1-5, the full variable domain is NAGVMQNPRHLVRRRGQEARLRCSPMKGHSHVYWYRQLPEEGLKFMVYLQKENIIDESGMPKERFSAEFPKEGPSILRIQQVVRGDSAAYFCASSPGGGNQPQHFGDGTRLSIL.

This chain links TRBV7-6 with TRBJ2-1; perhaps TRBD1 as D (5 bases). CDR3 length equals 15 residues. V was cut by 5 bases and J by 9 bases, with 20 bases left in between. Germline loops: CDR1 SGHVS, CDR2 FNYEAQ. The chain's CDR3 is CASSPQTDLYGEQFF. CDR3 nucleotide sequence: TGTGCCAGCAGCCCACAGACAGATCTTTACGGTGAGCAGTTCTTC. Based on the CDR3 plus reference TRBV7-6 and TRBJ2-1, the full variable domain is GAGVSQSPRYKVTKRGQDVALRCDPISGHVSLYWYRQALGQGPEFLTYFNYEAQQDKSGLPNDRFSAERPEGSISTLTIQRTEQRDSAMYRCASSPQTDLYGEQFFGPGTRLTVL.

The V and J genes are TRBV24-1 and TRBJ2-3; TRBD2 aligns across 13 bases. The CDR3 extends over 19 amino acids. The germline V gene has CDR1 KGHDR and CDR2 SFDVKD. Unmatched junction bases numbered 10, after V lost 4 bases and J lost 1 base. The CDR3 spells CATSDPGLAGVDGTDTQYF. The CDR3 DNA reads TGTGCCACCAGTGACCCCGGACTAGCGGGAGTGGATGGCACAGATACGCAGTATTTT.

The genes are TRBV7-2 and TRBJ1-6, with a possible D match to TRBD1 (6 bases). V lost 7 bases and J 10 bases, leaving 14 bases between the germline ends. CDR1 is SGHTA and CDR2 is FQGNSA in the germline V gene. CDR3 size: 13 residues. The CDR3 spells CASTSDRTSPLHF. CDR3 nucleotide sequence: TGTGCCAGCACCTCGGACAGAACGTCACCCCTCCACTTT.

The rearrangement joins TRBV5-5 to TRBJ2-2, with 9 bases lining up with TRBD1. Germline V lookup: CDR1 SGHKS, CDR2 YYEKEE (reference sequence). The CDR3 consists of 16 residues. V dropped 3 bases and J dropped 4; count of bases not matched to a gene: 7. This CDR3 is CASSSSGTGFTGELFF. The CDR3 DNA reads as TGTGCCAGCAGCTCGTCCGGGACAGGGTTCACCGGGGAGCTGTTTTTT.

Worth noting for this clone: A junction end diverges from the germline sequence, so it may reflect a read error. This rearrangement joins TRBV11-3 to TRBJ1-2; D not resolved. Germline V CDR1 and CDR2: SGHNT, YENEEA. The CDR3 runs to 14 residues. In DNA, the CDR3 is TGTACCAGCAGCCCGACGACACCTGTCGAAGGCTACACCTTC. Protein: CTSSPTTPVEGYTF.

CDR3 sequence: CASSLEGLAAQETQYF. The CDR3, as DNA: TGTGCCAGCAGCTTAGAGGGACTAGCGGCTCAAGAGACCCAGTACTTC. The chain has TRBV7-9 and TRBJ2-5; 11 nucleotides line up with TRBD2. Germline CDR1 SEHNR, CDR2 FQNEAQ (reference sequence). Losses at the gene ends were 1 base for V and 2 bases for J; bases not matched to a gene: 3. The CDR3 contains 16 residues.

The chain couples TRBV18 to TRBJ2-3, with 13 bases aligning to TRBD2. The CDR3 runs 17 residues. Looked up from germline, CDR1 is KGHSH and CDR2 is LQKENI. V was clipped by 2 bases and J by 2 bases; unmatched bases: 4. For the CDR3, the DNA is TGTGCCAGCTCACCATCGGGACTAGCGGGAAACACAGATACGCAGTATTTT. As protein: CASSPSGLAGNTDTQYF.

The CDR3 is CASSYSKDSSRGYF. CDR3 nucleotide sequence: TGTGCCAGCAGTTACTCGAAGGACTCTAGCCGGGGGTATTTT. The chain is built from TRBV6-5 and TRBJ2-3; tentatively, D is TRBD2 (5 bases). This CDR3 comprises 14 residues. The germline V gene has CDR1 MNHEY and CDR2 SVGAGI. The V end was cut by 0 bases, the J end by 14 bases, with 18 bases between.

V and J are TRBV4-2 and TRBJ1-6; tentative D call: TRBD1 (5 bases). The V end was cut by 5 bases, the J end by 9 bases, with 20 bases between. Per the germline V gene, CDR1 is LGHNA and CDR2 is YNFKEQ. This CDR3 has 16 amino acids. CDR3 protein: CASSSKPPGLASPLHF. The DNA of the CDR3 is TGTGCCAGCAGCTCCAAGCCCCCAGGGTTGGCTTCACCCCTCCACTTT.

Comments on this clone: Compared with germline, one end of the junction differs, possibly owing to a read error. This sequence joins TRBV27 and TRBJ2-2, with D perhaps TRBD2 (7 bases). CDR1 is MNHEY, CDR2 SMNVEV, per germline (reference sequence). The CDR3 covers 14 residues. In DNA, the CDR3 is TGTGCCAGCAGCTTATTAAGTCGAAGGGGGGGGCTGTTTTTT. Its protein is CASSLLSRRGGLFF.

J is TRBJ1-5 and V is TRBV27, with D uncertain. V lost 3 bases to trimming and J lost 4 bases, with 4 bases between them. This CDR3 spans 12 amino acids. Per germline, CDR1 MNHEY and CDR2 SMNVEV (reference sequence). CDR3 region: CASSFLNQPQHF. CDR3 sequence (DNA): TGTGCCAGCAGTTTCCTAAATCAGCCCCAGCATTTT.